This TCR beta chain was obtained from a study of blood T cell repertoires in COVID-19. Whole-study context: COVID-19 samples, acute and convalescent, were from the United States, Italy and Spain.

Assay used: immunoSEQ multiplex PCR; TCRdb lists only in-frame clones, some missing. The table records a few hundred thousand clones, about four fifths of them present only once. Germline V gene lookup returns CDR1 SEHNR and CDR2 FQNEAQ (reference sequence). Trimming removed 4 bases from V and 6 bases from J; junction bases left unmatched: 4. There are 14 residues in the CDR3. The V gene is TRBV7-9, the J gene TRBJ2-4, with 9 positions matching TRBD1. The sample comprised peripheral blood. The clonotype was recovered from a woman in her late teens or twenties with acute or convalescent COVID-19. The CDR3 protein is CASSSGQGRNIQYF. CDR3 nucleotides: TGTGCCAGCAGCTCGGGACAGGGAAGAAACATTCAGTACTTC.